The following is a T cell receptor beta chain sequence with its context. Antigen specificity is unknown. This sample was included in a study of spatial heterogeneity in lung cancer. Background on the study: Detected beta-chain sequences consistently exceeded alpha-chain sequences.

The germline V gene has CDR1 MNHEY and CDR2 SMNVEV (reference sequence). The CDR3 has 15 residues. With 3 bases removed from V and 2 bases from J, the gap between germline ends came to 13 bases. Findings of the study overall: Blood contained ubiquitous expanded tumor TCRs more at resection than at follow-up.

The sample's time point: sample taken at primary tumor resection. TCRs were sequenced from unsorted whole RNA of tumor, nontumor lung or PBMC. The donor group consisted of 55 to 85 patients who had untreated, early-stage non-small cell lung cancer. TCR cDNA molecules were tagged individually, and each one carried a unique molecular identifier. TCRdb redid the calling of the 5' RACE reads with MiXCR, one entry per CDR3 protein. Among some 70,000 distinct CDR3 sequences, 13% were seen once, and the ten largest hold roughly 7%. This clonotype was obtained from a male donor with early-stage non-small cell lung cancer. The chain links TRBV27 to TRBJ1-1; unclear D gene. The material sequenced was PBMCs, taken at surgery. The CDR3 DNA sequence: TGTGCCAGCAGTTTTTCGGAGGACCTCAACACTGAAGCTTTCTTT. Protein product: CASSFSEDLNTEAFF.